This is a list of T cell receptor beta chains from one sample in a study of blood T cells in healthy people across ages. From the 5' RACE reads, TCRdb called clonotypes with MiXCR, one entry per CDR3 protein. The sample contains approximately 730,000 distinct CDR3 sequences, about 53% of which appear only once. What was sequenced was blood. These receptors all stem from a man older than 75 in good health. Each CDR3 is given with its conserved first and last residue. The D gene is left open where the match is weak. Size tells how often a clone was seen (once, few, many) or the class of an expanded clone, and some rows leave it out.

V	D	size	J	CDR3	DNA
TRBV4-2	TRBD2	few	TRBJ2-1	CASSLLAGIAYNEQFF	TGTGCCAGCAGCTTACTAGCGGGTATTGCCTACAATGAGCAGTTCTTC
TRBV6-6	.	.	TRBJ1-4	CASSPRFILEKLFF	TGTGCCAGCAGCCCCCGTTTTATCCTGGAAAAACTGTTTTTT
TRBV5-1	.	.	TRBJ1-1	CASSLASSEAFF	TGCGCCAGCAGCTTGGCGTCATCTGAAGCTTTCTTT
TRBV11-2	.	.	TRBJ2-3	CASSSGAGAYLHRYAYF	TGTGCCAGCAGCTCGGGGGCGGGAGCTTACCTCCACAGATACGCGTATTTT
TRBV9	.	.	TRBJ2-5	CASSPRLDSSETQYF	TGTGCCAGCAGCCCCCGACTAGACTCCTCGGAGACCCAGTACTTC
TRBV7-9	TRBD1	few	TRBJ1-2	CASSGHPGTGGVLWGYTF	TGTGCCAGCAGCGGCCACCCCGGGACAGGAGGGGTCCTTTGGGGCTACACCTTC
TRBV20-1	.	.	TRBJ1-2	CSASLIRGYTF	TGCAGTGCTAGCCTAATCCGCGGCTACACCTTC
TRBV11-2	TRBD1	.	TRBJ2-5	CASSPGQVTREAQYF	TGTGCCAGCAGCCCGGGACAGGTGACAAGAGAGGCCCAGTACTTC
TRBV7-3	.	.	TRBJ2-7	CASSLNPGYEQYF	TGTGCCAGCAGCTTAAACCCCGGCTACGAGCAGTACTTC
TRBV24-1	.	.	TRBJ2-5	CATSEPGPYNEQYF	TGTGCCACCAGTGAACCCGGGCCCTACAATGAGCAGTACTTC
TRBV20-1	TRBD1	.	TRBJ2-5	CSANRDRGGKTQYF	TGCAGTGCTAACCGGGACAGGGGGGGGAAGACCCAGTACTTC
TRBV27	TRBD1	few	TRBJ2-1	CASRETGGHEQFF	TGTGCCAGCAGGGAGACAGGGGGGCATGAGCAGTTCTTC
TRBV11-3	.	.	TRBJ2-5	CASSLGRAIRETQYF	TGTGCCAGCAGCTTAGGGAGGGCGATCCGAGAGACCCAGTACTTC
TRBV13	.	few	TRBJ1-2	CASSLEAAYGYTF	TGTGCCAGCAGCTTAGAGGCGGCCTATGGCTACACCTTC
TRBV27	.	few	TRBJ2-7	CASSFEGGGLYEQYF	TGTGCCAGCAGTTTCGAAGGGGGAGGGCTTTACGAGCAGTACTTC
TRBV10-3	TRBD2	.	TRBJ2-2	CATGGRRTGELFF	TGTGCCACCGGGGGGAGGCGCACCGGGGAGCTGTTTTTT
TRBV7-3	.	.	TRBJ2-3	CASSLAGPGDTQYF	TGTGCCAGCAGCTTAGCGGGACCCGGGGATACGCAGTATTTT
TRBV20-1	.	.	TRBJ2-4	CSASVTAFSLAKNIQYF	TGCAGTGCTAGTGTGACAGCTTTTAGTCTAGCCAAAAACATTCAGTACTTC
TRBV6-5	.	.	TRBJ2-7	CASSYSGQGNFYEQYF	TGTGCCAGCAGTTACTCGGGGCAGGGCAATTTCTACGAGCAGTACTTC
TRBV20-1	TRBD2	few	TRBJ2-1	CSARDVTSGRSEAYNEQFF	TGCAGTGCTAGAGATGTGACTAGCGGGAGGTCCGAAGCTTACAATGAGCAGTTCTTC
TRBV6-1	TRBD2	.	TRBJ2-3	CASGTSGRGDTQYF	TGTGCCAGTGGGACTAGCGGGAGGGGGGATACGCAGTATTTT
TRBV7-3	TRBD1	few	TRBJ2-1	CASSQTGGLINEQFF	TGTGCCAGCAGCCAGACAGGGGGTCTAATAAATGAGCAGTTCTTC
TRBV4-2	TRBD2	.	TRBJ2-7	CASSQDSSGRNSYEQYF	TGTGCCAGCAGCCAAGATTCCAGCGGGAGGAACTCCTACGAGCAGTACTTC
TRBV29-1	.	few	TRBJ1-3	CSVGAGNTIYF	TGCAGCGTTGGGGCGGGAAACACCATATATTTT
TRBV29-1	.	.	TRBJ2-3	CSVGSRDTQYF	TGCAGCGTAGGTAGTCGAGATACGCAGTATTTT
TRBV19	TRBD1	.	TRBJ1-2	CASSIGDRGGSGYTF	TGTGCCAGTAGTATCGGAGACAGGGGAGGAAGTGGCTACACCTTC
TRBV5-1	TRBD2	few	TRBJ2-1	CASSPGLSGGNEQFF	TGCGCCAGCAGCCCAGGACTTAGCGGGGGAAATGAGCAGTTCTTC
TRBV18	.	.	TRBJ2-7	CASQRDTNSYEQYF	TGTGCCAGCCAACGGGACACCAACTCCTACGAGCAGTACTTC
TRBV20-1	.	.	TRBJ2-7	CSAQTHRNEQYF	TGCAGTGCTCAAACCCATAGAAACGAGCAGTACTTC
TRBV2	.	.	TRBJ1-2	CASSRVDYGYTF	TGTGCCAGCAGCCGGGTCGACTATGGCTACACCTTC
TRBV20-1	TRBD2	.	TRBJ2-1	CSATLAGVDNEQFF	TGCAGTGCTACACTAGCGGGAGTGGACAATGAGCAGTTCTTC
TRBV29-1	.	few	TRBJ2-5	CSASRKEGETQYF	TGCAGCGCTTCCCGTAAAGAGGGAGAGACCCAGTACTTC
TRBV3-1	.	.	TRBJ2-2	CASSQTLTNTGELFF	TGTGCCAGCAGCCAAACCCTAACGAACACCGGGGAGCTGTTTTTT
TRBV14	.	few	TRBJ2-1	CASSQVGPRVNEQFF	TGTGCCAGCAGCCAAGTTGGCCCCAGGGTTAATGAGCAGTTCTTC
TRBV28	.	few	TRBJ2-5	CASSVLSGVRETQYF	TGTGCCAGCAGTGTGCTATCCGGGGTCAGGGAGACCCAGTACTTC
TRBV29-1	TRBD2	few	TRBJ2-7	CSGGLAGGNEQYF	TGCAGCGGCGGACTAGCGGGAGGGAACGAGCAGTACTTC
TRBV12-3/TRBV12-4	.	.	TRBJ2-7	CASSFAASRSDAYEQYF	TGTGCCAGCAGTTTTGCGGCTAGCCGGTCAGACGCCTACGAGCAGTACTTC
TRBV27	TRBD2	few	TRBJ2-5	CASSPLAGPGTQYF	TGTGCCAGCAGTCCGCTAGCGGGGCCTGGGACCCAGTACTTC